What follows describes a single T cell receptor beta chain. Its binding antigen is unknown. The record has no base qualities; no much larger clone is one base away. The data originate from a study of T cell changes during pregnancy in multiple sclerosis (dated by TCRdb to the late 2010s). Looking at the study overall: In women with multiple sclerosis, the researchers looked at how the T cell repertoire shifted as pregnancy progressed.

V is reduced by 2 bases and J by 4 bases, leaving a spacing of 9 bases between them. Reading the germline V gene (reference sequence) gives CDR1 SGHNT and CDR2 YYREEE. Inclusive of the bounding cysteine and phenylalanine, the CDR3 is 14 residues long. Solely the CDR3 DNA is kept, with 42 bases framed from the first base. Libraries were constructed by the immunoSEQ multiplex PCR assay. Sourced from immuneACCESS, this table was stored by TCRdb with only in-frame sequences that have V and J called. A share of the clones is absent; for the studies checked, an unresolved V gene accounts for under half, and the remainder has no known explanation. This sample gives roughly 110,000 clones in total; about 90% of them show up just once. Just under 0.8% of the sample belongs to the ten largest clones.

The sequence is built from TRBV5-4 and TRBJ2-2; 6 matching bases give a weak D call of TRBD1. Material: peripheral blood, obtained in the third trimester of pregnancy. This TCR came from a female donor in good health, enrolled as a control in a pregnancy study. The CDR3 reads as follows: CASSLQGSTGELFF. The DNA is TGTGCCAGCAGCTTACAGGGAAGCACCGGGGAGCTGTTTTTT.